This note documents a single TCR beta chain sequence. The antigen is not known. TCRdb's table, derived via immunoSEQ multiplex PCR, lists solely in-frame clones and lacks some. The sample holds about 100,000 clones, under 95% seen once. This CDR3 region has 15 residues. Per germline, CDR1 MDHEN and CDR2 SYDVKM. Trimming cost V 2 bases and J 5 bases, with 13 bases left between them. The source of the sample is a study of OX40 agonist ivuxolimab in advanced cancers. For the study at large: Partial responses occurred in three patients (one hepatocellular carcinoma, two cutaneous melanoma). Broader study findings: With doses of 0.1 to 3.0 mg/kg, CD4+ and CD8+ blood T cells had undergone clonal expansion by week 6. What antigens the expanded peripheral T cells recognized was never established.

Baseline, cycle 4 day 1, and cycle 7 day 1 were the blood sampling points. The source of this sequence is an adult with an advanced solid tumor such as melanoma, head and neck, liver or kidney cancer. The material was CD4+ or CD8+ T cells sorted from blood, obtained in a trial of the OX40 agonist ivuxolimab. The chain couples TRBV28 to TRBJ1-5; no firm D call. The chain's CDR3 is CASSLGQLPYQPQHF. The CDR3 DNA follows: TGTGCCAGCAGTTTAGGGCAGTTACCTTATCAGCCCCAGCATTTT.